This TCR beta chain was obtained from a study of T cell responses to AZD1222 COVID-19 vaccine. Findings and limits, study-wide: Females made up more of the donors, who were largely white British, and clonal diversity may have come out too low.

Trimming shortened V by 7 bases and J by 3 bases, and 15 bases separated the two germline ends. Germline values: CDR1 MNHEY, CDR2 SVGAGI. The CDR3 is made up of 14 amino acids. The method was immunoSEQ multiplex PCR; TCRdb's version includes in-frame clones alone and lacks a portion of them. The sample yields fewer than 120,000 clones, less than 95% seen once. A note on this clone: Antigen: not known.

The sequencing used peripheral blood, collected 28 days after the second AZD1222 dose. The gene calls are TRBV6-5 and TRBJ1-1; D is undetermined. The TCR was taken from an adult who received the AZD1222 COVID-19 vaccine. This CDR3 reads CASNQHPRDTEAFF. In nucleotides, the CDR3 is TGTGCCAGCAATCAACACCCGAGGGACACTGAAGCTTTCTTT.